The present TCR beta chain was sequenced within a study of T cell repertoires in cytomegalovirus infection. This clonotype was counted ten times or more. Its specificity is unknown. Each CDR3 protein gets one entry after TCRdb re-called the reads with MiXCR. The sample contains about 770,000 distinct CDR3 sequences, 29% of which appear only once. CDR1 and CDR2 from the germline V gene are SEHNR and FQNEAQ (reference sequence). V gave up 6 bases and J gave up 7 bases, with 13 bases separating them. The CDR3 spans 14 residues. The clonotype comes from a human donor in good health (CMV status not recorded). Some clones in this sample may be carry-over from other donors' samples. V gene TRBV7-9 combines with J gene TRBJ1-6; D may be TRBD1 (5 bases). The specimen was cultured CD8+ T cells from PBMCs, collected from culture after CMV antigen stimulation. CDR3 residues: CASRSGTSNSPLHF. The DNA for the CDR3 is TGTGCCAGCAGGAGCGGGACCTCCAATTCACCCCTCCACTTT.